The clone carrying this T cell receptor (beta chain) appeared many times. The antigen is not known. Germline CDR1 is SNHLY and CDR2 is FYNNEI. This CDR3 has 13 amino acids. V was cut by 6 bases and J by 7 bases, with 13 bases left in between. These data are taken from a study of Graves' ophthalmopathy and Graves' hyperthyroidism. Study findings and constraints: A model of 13 signatures distinguished ophthalmopathy from stable hyperthyroidism at less than 90% sensitivity and nearly 82% specificity. In blood, most expanded thyroid clonotypes above 0.001 frequency were also detected.

RNA served as the template for amplifying TCR beta CDR3 regions. The workflow started with a first-round RT-PCR run with HTBI primers and then moved on to a second-round multiplex PCR. TCRdb itself ran the multiplex PCR reads through MiXCR, one entry per CDR3 protein. This sample carries 400,000 or so distinct CDR3 sequences, about a sixth of them seen once, and the ten largest clones take roughly 2.4%. Diagnostic conclusions were grounded in clinical symptoms, serum thyroxine, TRAb, thyroid ultrasound and orbital computed tomography. The sequencing sample was made of peripheral blood. This sequence was found in an adult woman with stable Graves' hyperthyroidism. This chain connects TRBV2 to TRBJ1-5, with D possibly TRBD1 on 5 matching bases. DNA for the CDR3: TGTGCCAGCAGGGGACTAGATGGACAGCCCCAGCATTTT. It codes for CASRGLDGQPQHF.